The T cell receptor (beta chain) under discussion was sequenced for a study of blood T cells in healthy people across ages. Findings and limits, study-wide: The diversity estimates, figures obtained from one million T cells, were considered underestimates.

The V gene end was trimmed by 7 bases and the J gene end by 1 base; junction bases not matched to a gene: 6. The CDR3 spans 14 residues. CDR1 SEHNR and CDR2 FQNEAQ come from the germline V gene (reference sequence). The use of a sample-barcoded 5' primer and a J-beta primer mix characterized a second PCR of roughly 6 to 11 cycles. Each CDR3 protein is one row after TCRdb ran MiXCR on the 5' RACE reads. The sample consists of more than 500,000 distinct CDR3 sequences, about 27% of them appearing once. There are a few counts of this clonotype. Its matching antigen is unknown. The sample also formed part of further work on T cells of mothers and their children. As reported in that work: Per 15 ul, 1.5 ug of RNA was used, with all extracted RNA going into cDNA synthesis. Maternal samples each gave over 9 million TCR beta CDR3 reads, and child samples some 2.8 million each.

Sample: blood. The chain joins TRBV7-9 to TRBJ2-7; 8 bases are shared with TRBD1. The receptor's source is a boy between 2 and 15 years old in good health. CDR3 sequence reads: CASTTTGESYEQYF. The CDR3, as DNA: TGTGCCAGCACCACGACAGGGGAGTCCTACGAGCAGTACTTC.